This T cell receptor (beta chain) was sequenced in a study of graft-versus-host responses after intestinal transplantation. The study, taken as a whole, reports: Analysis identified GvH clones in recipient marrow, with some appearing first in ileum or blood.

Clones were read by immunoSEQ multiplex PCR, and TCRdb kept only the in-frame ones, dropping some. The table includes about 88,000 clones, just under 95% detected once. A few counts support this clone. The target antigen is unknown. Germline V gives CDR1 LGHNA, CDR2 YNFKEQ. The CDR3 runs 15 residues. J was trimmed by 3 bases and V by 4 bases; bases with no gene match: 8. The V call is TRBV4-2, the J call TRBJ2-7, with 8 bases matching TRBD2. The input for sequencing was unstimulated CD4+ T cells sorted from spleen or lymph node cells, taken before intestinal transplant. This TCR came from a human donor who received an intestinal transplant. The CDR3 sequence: CASSREAGALYEQYF. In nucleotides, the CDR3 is TGTGCCAGCAGCCGAGAAGCGGGAGCCCTCTACGAGCAGTACTTC.